A single TCR beta chain is shown here with its context. This entry belongs to a study of blood T cell repertoires in COVID-19. About the study: Researchers got acute and convalescent COVID-19 samples from the United States, Italy and Spain. The analysed material was cDNA or gDNA that came from T cells, B-cell-depleted T cells, or PBMCs.

Original processing notes: Amplifying reference gene primers gave estimates of nucleated cell counts. TCRdb's table, derived via immunoSEQ multiplex PCR, lists solely in-frame clones and lacks some. That table furnishes V, J and clone size, whereas the DNA furnished D and trimming. The sample has about 83,000 clones, around nine tenths seen once. The germline V gene encodes CDR1 GTSNPN and CDR2 SVGIG (reference sequence). The CDR3 has 13 residues. Between the trimmed V and J ends, which lost 3 bases and 4 bases, there was a span of 9 bases. This sequence joins TRBV30 and TRBJ2-2, with D unresolved. The sequenced sample consisted of peripheral blood. The TCR was taken from a man older than 75 with active or convalescent COVID-19. In DNA, the CDR3 is TGTGCCTGGAGACTCCCGGGCACCGGGGAGCTGTTTTTT. This codes for CAWRLPGTGELFF.